The 17 T cell receptor beta chains below come from one sample, sequenced in a study of regulatory T cells in long-lasting Graves disease. Assembly of TCR beta libraries relied on iRepertoire HTBI primers together with Arm-PCR of CDR3 regions. TCRdb re-called the multiplex PCR reads with MiXCR, one entry per CDR3 protein. Of some 410,000 distinct CDR3 sequences listed, 16% are singletons. Time point defined: newly diagnosed GD, antithyroid drugs for less than 3 months. PBMC-extracted RNA yielded the TCR library. These data were also filed under a second study, of T cells in Graves' hyperthyroidism and ophthalmopathy.

The input for sequencing was peripheral blood mononuclear cells (PBMCs), taken at new diagnosis, from a patient treated with antithyroid drugs. The source of these receptors is a woman under 40 with Graves disease.

The genes are TRBV27 and TRBJ2-7, with D perhaps matching TRBD2 (5 bases). The CDR3 covers 15 residues. Between the trimmed V and J ends, which lost 1 base and 0 bases, there was a span of 10 bases. The germline gives CDR1 MNHEY, CDR2 SMNVEV (reference sequence). The CDR3 is CASSLYGGFSYEQYF. The DNA of the CDR3 is TGTGCCAGCAGTTTATATGGAGGCTTCTCCTACGAGCAGTACTTC.

This clonotype was counted at least ten times. This chain connects TRBV9 to TRBJ2-1; tentatively, D is TRBD2 (6 bases). Between the trimmed V and J ends, which lost 0 bases and 9 bases, there was a span of 10 bases. In germline, CDR1 is SGDLS, CDR2 YYNGEE. The CDR3 contains 13 residues. In DNA form, the CDR3 reads TGTGCCAGCAGCGTAGGTGGAGGGGTTGAGCAGTTCTTC. This translates into CASSVGGGVEQFF.

At least ten counts were recorded for this clonotype. V gene TRBV6-2 or TRBV6-3 combines with J gene TRBJ1-6; D perhaps matches TRBD1 (6 bases). The length of the CDR3 is 14 residues. V was clipped by 6 bases and J by 9 bases, with 15 bases between them. Looked up from germline, CDR1 is MNHEY and CDR2 is SVGEGT. The CDR3 region has the DNA TGTGCCAGCAGAACCGGACAGATCGGTTCACCCCTCCACTTT. Protein: CASRTGQIGSPLHF.

In this sample, this clonotype turned up many times. The V call is TRBV18, the J call TRBJ2-2; no clear D gene. V was shortened by 3 bases and J by 8 bases, with 7 bases between the two germline ends. CDR1 is KGHSH and CDR2 is LQKENI in the germline V gene. The CDR3 length is 12 residues. CDR3 in DNA: TGTGCCAGCTCACCCACTGGAGGGGAGCTGTTTTTT. Protein sequence: CASSPTGGELFF.

J is TRBJ2-5 and V is TRBV7-3; either TRBD1 or TRBD2 may fit D (5 bases each). Germline loops: CDR1 SGHTA, CDR2 FQGTGA. This CDR3 region has 15 residues. The V gene lost 4 bases and the J gene lost 2 bases, with 14 bases spanning the gap. DNA for the CDR3: TGTGCCAGCAGCTCCTTGGGGGAGCGTCAAGAGACCCAGTACTTC. This codes for CASSSLGERQETQYF.

This clonotype was detected only a few times. V is TRBV19 and J is TRBJ1-5; 10 positions agree with TRBD1. Germline CDR1 LNHDA, CDR2 SQIVND (reference sequence). CDR3 length: 15 amino acids. Germline trimming cut 7 bases from V and 6 bases from J; bases unmatched to any gene: 9. The DNA of the CDR3 is TGTGCCAGTAACACTGACAGGGGGCAGGGTCAGCCCCAGCATTTT. It yields the protein CASNTDRGQGQPQHF.

This clonotype was seen ten or more times. The chain uses TRBV6-4 and TRBJ2-5; 7 nucleotides line up with TRBD1. Trimming at V came to 7 bases and at J to 4 bases, leaving 6 bases not matched to a gene. The CDR3 is 13 residues long. Germline values: CDR1 MRHNA, CDR2 SNTAGT. The CDR3 protein is CASKSPGGETQYF. CDR3 sequence (DNA): TGTGCCAGCAAGTCCCCAGGGGGAGAGACCCAGTACTTC.

This clonotype was observed many times. Written as DNA, the CDR3 is TGTGCCAGCAGCTTAGGGCAGGGCGCTAATCAGCCCCAGCATTTT. Amino acids: CASSLGQGANQPQHF. The rearrangement joins TRBV7-9 to TRBJ1-5; possible D gene TRBD1, 5 bases. Trimming removed 1 base at V and 4 bases at J, with 11 bases between. CDR1 SEHNR and CDR2 FQNEAQ come from the germline V gene (reference sequence). The CDR3 spans 15 residues.

As concerns this clonotype: This clone may be a read error of a much larger clone one base away. The chain has TRBV6-5 and TRBJ1-2; D may be TRBD1 (6 bases). The CDR3 is 14 amino acids. Germline-derived CDR1 and CDR2 are MNHEY and SVGAGI. CDR3 sequence (DNA): TGTCCCAGCAGTTCAACAGGGATCATATATGGCTACACCTTC. This encodes CPSSSTGIIYGYTF.

This clonotype was observed once. A much larger clone sits a single nucleotide away, making a read error possible. V gene TRBV7-2 combines with J gene TRBJ2-4; possible D gene TRBD2, 6 bases. Trimming removed 5 bases from V and 13 bases from J, with 24 bases in between. The V gene's germline CDR1 is SGHTA and CDR2 FQGNSA. The CDR3 extends over 15 amino acids. This chain's CDR3 is CASSTGTGVDNEQYF. As DNA, the CDR3 is TGTGCCAGCAGCACCGGGACTGGGGTAGACAATGAGCAGTACTTC.

This clonotype was recorded a few times. The CDR3 here is CASSMRVGTGGSAGYGYTF. CDR3 DNA sequence: TGTGCCAGTAGTATGAGAGTCGGGACAGGGGGTTCCGCTGGCTATGGCTACACCTTC. V usage is TRBV19 and J usage is TRBJ1-2, with 11 bases matching TRBD1. The CDR3 covers 19 residues. Germline CDR1 LNHDA, CDR2 SQIVND (reference sequence). Losses at the gene ends were 3 bases for V and 4 bases for J; bases not matched to a gene: 16.

This clonotype was observed a few times. The genes are TRBV6-2 or TRBV6-3 and TRBJ2-3; possible D gene TRBD1, 5 bases. The CDR3 spans 15 residues. CDR1 is MNHEY and CDR2 is SVGEGT in the germline V gene. Trimming took 0 bases from V and 2 from J, leaving 9 bases between them. This CDR3 reads CASSYSGQDTDTQYF. CDR3 coding DNA: TGTGCCAGCAGTTACTCCGGACAAGACACAGATACGCAGTATTTT.

This clonotype was counted many times. V is TRBV6-1 and J is TRBJ2-1; 8 bases align to TRBD2. Germline values: CDR1 MNHNS, CDR2 SASEGT. There are 16 residues in the CDR3. V gave up 6 bases and J gave up 4 bases; unmatched junction bases: 11. CDR3 region: CASRPQGLGLYNEQFF. CDR3 bases: TGTGCCAGCAGGCCCCAGGGACTAGGATTGTACAATGAGCAGTTCTTC.

Comment on this clonotype: A read error may be the cause here, since a much bigger clone is one base away. The rearrangement uses TRBV7-9 and TRBJ1-6; no clear D. V lost 5 bases to trimming and J lost 13 bases, with 15 bases between them. CDR1 is SEHNR and CDR2 is FQNEAQ in the germline V gene (reference sequence). The CDR3 covers 13 residues. CDR3 sequence (DNA): TGTGCCAGCAGCGCCACGATAGTGCCTCCCCTCCACTTT. Protein product: CASSATIVPPLHF.

This clonotype was recorded at least ten times. The CDR3 sequence: CASSFLLAGVDEQYF. CDR3 bases: TGTGCCAGCAGCTTCCTACTAGCGGGAGTTGATGAGCAGTACTTC. The chain links TRBV7-3 to TRBJ2-7; 11 nucleotides agree with TRBD2. The CDR3 extends over 15 amino acids. The J segment lost 7 bases and the V segment lost 3 bases, leaving 8 bases of the junction unmatched. Germline CDR1 reads SGHTA; CDR2 reads FQGTGA.

V usage is TRBV5-1 and J usage is TRBJ2-5, with TRBD2 matching over 15 bases. The trim removed 4 bases at V and 3 bases at J, leaving 4 bases unmatched. This CDR3 region has 16 residues. Germline V lookup: CDR1 SGHRS, CDR2 YFSETQ. The chain's CDR3 is CASSGLAGGPEETQYF. Here the CDR3 DNA reads TGCGCCAGCAGCGGACTAGCGGGAGGGCCTGAAGAGACCCAGTACTTC. Supplemented by reference TRBV5-1 and TRBJ2-5, the full variable domain reads KAGVTQTPRYLIKTRGQQVTLSCSPISGHRSVSWYQQTPGQGLQFLFEYFSETQRNKGNFPGRFSGRQFSNSRSEMNVSTLELGDSALYLCASSGLAGGPEETQYFGPGTRLLVL.

This clonotype was counted ten times or more. This chain uses TRBV3-1 with TRBJ2-1; D is ambiguous. The V end was cut by 4 bases, the J end by 5 bases, with 6 bases between. Germline-derived CDR1 and CDR2 are LGHDT and YNNKEL (reference sequence). The CDR3 is made up of 12 amino acids. CDR3 nucleotides: TGTGCCAGCAGCCCTAGGAACAATGAGCAGTTCTTC. This translates into CASSPRNNEQFF.